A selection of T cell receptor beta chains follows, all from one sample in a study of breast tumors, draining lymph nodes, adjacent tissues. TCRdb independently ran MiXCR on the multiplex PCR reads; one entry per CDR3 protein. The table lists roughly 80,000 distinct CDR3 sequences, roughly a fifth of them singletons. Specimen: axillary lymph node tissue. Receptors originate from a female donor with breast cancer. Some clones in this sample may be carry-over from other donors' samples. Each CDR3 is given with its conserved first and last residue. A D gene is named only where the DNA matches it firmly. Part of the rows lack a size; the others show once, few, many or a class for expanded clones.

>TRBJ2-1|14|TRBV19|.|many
CASSMRGPHNEQFF
TGTGCCAGTAGTATGCGGGGGCCCCACAATGAGCAGTTCTTC
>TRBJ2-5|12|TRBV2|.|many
CASRTGLPTQYF
TGTGCCAGCAGGACCGGACTACCGACCCAGTACTTC
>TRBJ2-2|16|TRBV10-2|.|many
CASSDYGTANPGELFF
TGCGCCAGCAGTGATTATGGGACGGCTAACCCCGGGGAGCTGTTTTTT
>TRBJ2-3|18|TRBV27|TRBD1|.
CASTKLHSDRVYPDTQYF
TGTGCCAGCACTAAACTCCATTCGGACAGGGTGTACCCAGATACGCAGTATTTT
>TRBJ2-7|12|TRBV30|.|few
CAWSKLSREQYF
TGTGCCTGGAGTAAATTGAGTCGGGAGCAGTACTTC
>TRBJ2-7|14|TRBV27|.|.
CASSLGGRTYEQYF
TGTGCCAGCAGTTTAGGGGGCAGGACCTACGAGCAGTACTTC
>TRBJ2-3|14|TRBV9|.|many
CASSTYPGADTQYF
TGTGCCAGCAGCACCTACCCGGGAGCAGATACGCAGTATTTT
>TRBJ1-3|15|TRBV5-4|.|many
CASSLEQGSGNTIYF
TGTGCCAGCAGCCTGGAACAGGGCTCTGGAAACACCATATATTTT
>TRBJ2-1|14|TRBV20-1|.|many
CSALQDLRRPEQFF
TGCAGTGCTCTACAGGATCTACGACGGCCTGAGCAGTTCTTC
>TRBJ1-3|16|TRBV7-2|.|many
CASSLGAWGPGNTIYF
TGTGCCAGCAGCTTAGGAGCGTGGGGGCCTGGAAACACCATATATTTT
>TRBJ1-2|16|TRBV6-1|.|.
CASSVDVGQVIHGYTF
TGTGCCAGCAGTGTGGATGTCGGGCAGGTAATCCATGGCTACACCTTC
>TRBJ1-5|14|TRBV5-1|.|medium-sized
CASSLDGVGQPQHF
TGCGCCAGCAGCTTGGATGGGGTGGGCCAGCCCCAGCATTTT
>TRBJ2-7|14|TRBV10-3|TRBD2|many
CAISPLAGGYEQYF
TGTGCCATCAGCCCCCTAGCGGGAGGTTACGAGCAGTACTTC
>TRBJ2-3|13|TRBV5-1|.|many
CASSLAARDTQYF
TGCGCCAGCAGCTTGGCCGCCAGAGATACGCAGTATTTT
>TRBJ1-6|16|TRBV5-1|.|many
CASTSGEPLSNSPLHF
TGCGCCAGCACCTCAGGGGAGCCTCTGAGTAATTCACCCCTCCACTTT
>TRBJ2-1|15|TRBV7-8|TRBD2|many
CASSLGASGSIEQFF
TGTGCCAGCAGCTTAGGCGCTAGCGGGAGTATTGAGCAGTTCTTC
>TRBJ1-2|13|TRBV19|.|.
CASKDWRSDGYTF
TGTGCCAGTAAGGATTGGCGTTCTGATGGCTACACCTTC
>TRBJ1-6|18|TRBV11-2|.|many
CASSLSGRGRAWNSPLHF
TGTGCCAGCAGCCTATCGGGCAGGGGCCGTGCGTGGAATTCACCCCTCCACTTT
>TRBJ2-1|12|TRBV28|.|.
CASSSNRIEQFF
TGTGCCAGCAGCTCGAACAGGATCGAGCAGTTCTTC
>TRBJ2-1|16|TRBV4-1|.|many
CASSQGRALGKGEQFF
TGCGCCAGCAGCCAAGGTAGAGCGCTTGGGAAAGGCGAGCAGTTCTTC
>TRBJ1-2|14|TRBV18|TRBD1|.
CASSPATGIHGYTF
TGTGCCAGCTCACCAGCGACAGGGATCCATGGCTACACCTTC
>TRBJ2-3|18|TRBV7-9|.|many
CASSLVLGRLRLTDTQYF
TGTGCCAGCAGCTTAGTTCTCGGGAGACTCCGTCTAACAGATACGCAGTATTTT
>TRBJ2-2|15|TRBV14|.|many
CASSRDRSWGGELFF
TGTGCCAGCAGCCGAGACCGATCCTGGGGCGGGGAGCTGTTTTTT